These 32 T cell receptor beta chains share one sample of origin, sequenced in a study of blood T cell repertoires in COVID-19. Measured with immunoSEQ multiplex PCR; TCRdb has only the in-frame clones, and not every one. The table has approximately 480,000 clones, approximately 86% seen once. Sequenced input: PBMCs or T cells enriched from blood (not recorded which). The receptors derive from a woman under 30 who had recovered from COVID-19.

V gene TRBV24-1 combines with J gene TRBJ2-3; TRBD2 matches 13 bases. Germline trimming cut 5 bases from V and 3 bases from J; bases unmatched to any gene: 4. Per the germline V gene, CDR1 is KGHDR and CDR2 is SFDVKD. The CDR3 is made up of 16 amino acids. CDR3 region: CATSATSGGITDTQYF. CDR3 sequence (DNA): TGTGCCACCAGTGCGACTAGCGGGGGGATAACAGATACGCAGTATTTT.

The V call is TRBV28, the J call TRBJ1-2; D remains unclear. CDR3 size: 14 residues. The ends were cut back, 3 bases at V and 1 base at J, with 9 bases in the middle. Germline loops: CDR1 MDHEN, CDR2 SYDVKM. The CDR3 is CASSLGSLNYGYTF. The CDR3 DNA follows: TGTGCCAGCAGTTTGGGCAGTCTTAACTATGGCTACACCTTC.

The CDR3 DNA is TGTGCCAGCAGCCTCGGACTAGCGGGGCAAGAGACCCAGTACTTC. Amino acid sequence: CASSLGLAGQETQYF. This chain joins TRBV5-4 and TRBJ2-5; 12 bases agree with TRBD2. CDR3 length: 15 residues. Germline V gene sequence: CDR1 SGHNT, CDR2 YYREEE (reference sequence). V lost 4 bases, J lost 2 bases, and 3 bases stayed unmatched.

The gene calls are TRBV30 and TRBJ1-1; 8 nucleotides align to TRBD1. The CDR3 length is 14 residues. The ends lost 4 bases at V and 6 bases at J; junction bases unmatched: 10. CDR1 is GTSNPN and CDR2 is SVGIG in the germline V gene (reference sequence). As DNA, the CDR3 is TGTGCCTGGAAACGTCCAGGGGGCCTCCCTGAAGCTTTCTTT. Its translation is CAWKRPGGLPEAFF.

The chain has TRBV19 and TRBJ2-7; TRBD1 aligns across 9 bases. This CDR3 comprises 15 residues. Germline V CDR1 and CDR2: LNHDA, SQIVND (reference sequence). Unmatched junction bases numbered 13, after V lost 4 bases and J lost 9 bases. The CDR3 is CASSTPPGQGRRQYF. For the CDR3, the DNA is TGTGCCAGTAGTACTCCTCCGGGACAGGGAAGGAGGCAGTACTTC.

The V and J genes are TRBV7-3 and TRBJ1-1; unclear D gene. CDR3 length: 16 residues. V gave up 4 bases and J gave up 5 bases, with 20 bases separating them. Germline V gene data show CDR1 as SGHTA and CDR2 as FQGTGA. The DNA for the CDR3 is TGTGCCAGCAGCTCCTCCCCCCGCGGGGAGGAAACTGAAGCTTTCTTT. This sequence encodes CASSSSPRGEETEAFF.

The chain has TRBV18 and TRBJ2-1; D is ambiguous. V was shortened by 0 bases and J by 11 bases, with 17 bases between the two germline ends. CDR3 length equals 15 residues. Germline CDR1 reads KGHSH; CDR2 reads LQKENI. In DNA, the CDR3 is TGTGCCAGCTCACCACCCGGAGCCTCGCCAGACCAGCAGTTCTTC. Translating it yields CASSPPGASPDQQFF.

The chain carries TRBV6-5 and TRBJ2-7; possible D gene TRBD2, 5 bases. Trimming shortened V by 0 bases and J by 2 bases, and 8 bases separated the two germline ends. This CDR3 is built from 14 residues. Germline V lookup: CDR1 MNHEY, CDR2 SVGAGI. CDR3 region: CASSYSAGTYEQYF. CDR3 in DNA: TGTGCCAGCAGTTACTCGGCCGGGACCTACGAGCAGTACTTC.

V is TRBV2 and J is TRBJ2-1; maybe TRBD2 (5 bases). In germline, CDR1 is SNHLY, CDR2 FYNNEI. V lost 4 bases and J 9 bases, leaving 13 bases between the germline ends. The CDR3 is 13 residues long. The CDR3 protein is CASSGGLGGEQFF. The CDR3 nucleotides are TGTGCCAGCAGTGGTGGACTGGGCGGTGAGCAGTTCTTC.

V usage is TRBV28 and J usage is TRBJ1-2; 9 nucleotides agree with TRBD1. Germline V gives CDR1 MDHEN, CDR2 SYDVKM. This CDR3 region has 16 residues. V shed 5 bases, J shed 2 bases, and the junction held 9 bases outside the gene matches. The CDR3 region has the DNA TGTGCCAGCAGTCTGGACAGGGGCCAAATGAACTATGGCTACACCTTC. Amino acids: CASSLDRGQMNYGYTF.

This sequence joins TRBV5-4 and TRBJ1-4; 9 bases map to TRBD1. The junction had 6 bases not matched to a gene; V was cut back by 4 bases and J by 5 bases. This CDR3 has 15 residues. CDR1 and CDR2 (germline): SGHNT, YYREEE (reference sequence). CDR3 protein: CASSHQGQGNEKLFF. As DNA, the CDR3 is TGTGCCAGCAGCCATCAGGGACAGGGAAATGAAAAACTGTTTTTT.

The chain couples TRBV9 to TRBJ2-2, with a possible D match to TRBD2 (5 bases). The CDR3 consists of 13 residues. Germline V CDR1 and CDR2: SGDLS, YYNGEE. V lost 2 bases and J lost 4, with 6 bases in between. CDR3 coding DNA: TGTGCCAGCAGCGTCGGACTCACCGGGGAGCTGTTTTTT. Translation gives CASSVGLTGELFF. The full variable domain, rest sourced from reference TRBV9 and TRBJ2-2, is DSGVTQTPKHLITATGQRVTLRCSPRSGDLSVYWYQQSLDQGLQFLIQYYNGEERAKGNILERFSAQQFPDLHSELNLSSLELGDSALYFCASSVGLTGELFFGEGSRLTVL.

In this sample, this clone turned up once. The chain recombines TRBV5-1 with TRBJ2-7; 10 bases match TRBD2. Germline V gives CDR1 SGHRS, CDR2 YFSETQ. The CDR3 is 16 amino acids. Germline trimming cut 1 base from V and 6 bases from J; bases unmatched to any gene: 10. The CDR3 DNA follows: TGCGCCAGCAGCTTGAGGCTAGCGGGGGAGGTGGGCGAGCAGTACTTC. Translating gives CASSLRLAGEVGEQYF.

The chain employs TRBV28 and TRBJ1-1; D remains unclear. Trimming removed 4 bases at V and 5 bases at J, with 11 bases between. Germline V gene sequence: CDR1 MDHEN, CDR2 SYDVKM. The CDR3 loop spans 13 amino acids. CDR3 DNA sequence: TGTGCCAGCAGTTCGGAAGCGGTGACTGAAGCTTTCTTT. It encodes CASSSEAVTEAFF.

This clone was seen only once. The V and J genes are TRBV7-2 and TRBJ2-3, with 11 bases lining up with TRBD2. This CDR3 contains 15 residues. Germline assignment: CDR1 SGHTA and CDR2 FQGNSA. The V and J ends lost 5 bases and 7 bases, in that order; junction bases with no gene match: 8. CDR3 loop: CASSPTSGTVNTQYF. In nucleotides, the CDR3 is TGTGCCAGCAGCCCGACTAGCGGGACTGTGAATACGCAGTATTTT.

The chain employs TRBV29-1 and TRBJ2-5; 10 nucleotides agree with TRBD1. Germline CDR1 SQVTM, CDR2 ANQGSEA. Trimming removed 5 bases from V and 5 bases from J; junction bases left unmatched: 14. This CDR3 has 16 residues. CDR3 nucleotides: TGCAGCGTTTACATATTGGGACAGGGGAGGTTGGAGACCCAGTACTTC. It codes for CSVYILGQGRLETQYF.

J is TRBJ2-7 and V is TRBV20-1, with D perhaps TRBD2 (5 bases). This CDR3 is 11 amino acids long. Looked up from germline, CDR1 is DFQATT and CDR2 is SNEGSKA (reference sequence). CDR3 loop: CGALRAGEQYF. DNA of the CDR3: TGCGGAGCTTTGAGGGCGGGCGAGCAGTACTTC.

This clone has a single count. CDR3: CASRRTGSSGNTIYF. The DNA for the CDR3 is TGTGCCAGCAGGAGGACTGGCAGCTCTGGAAACACCATATATTTT. This sequence joins TRBV2 and TRBJ1-3; D ambiguous. The CDR3 runs to 15 residues. Germline values: CDR1 SNHLY, CDR2 FYNNEI. With 6 bases removed from V and 0 bases from J, the gap between germline ends came to 12 bases.

This clone was recorded only once. V and J are TRBV5-1 and TRBJ1-3; D gene unclear. CDR1 is SGHRS and CDR2 is YFSETQ in the germline V gene. The CDR3 contains 14 residues. V lost 2 bases and J lost 4, with 10 bases in between. CDR3 sequence (DNA): TGCGCCAGCAGCTTCGTCAGTGCAGGAAACACCATATATTTT. Its protein is CASSFVSAGNTIYF.

The J gene is TRBJ1-2, the V gene TRBV27, with TRBD1 matching over 7 bases. Germline V CDR1 and CDR2: MNHEY, SMNVEV (reference sequence). The CDR3 contains 13 residues. Trimming cost V 8 bases and J 9 bases; bases outside gene matches: 12. CDR3 in amino acids: CASVSAGGTSYTF. CDR3 DNA: TGTGCCAGCGTTTCAGCAGGGGGAACGAGCTACACCTTC.

The chain combines TRBV2 with TRBJ2-5; the match to TRBD1 covers 12 bases. The CDR3 spans 15 residues. Germline-derived CDR1 and CDR2 are SNHLY and FYNNEI. Losses at the gene ends were 6 bases for V and 5 bases for J; bases not matched to a gene: 7. The CDR3 DNA reads as TGTGCCAGCAGCATTCCGGGACAGGGGGCTGAGACCCAGTACTTC. Translation: CASSIPGQGAETQYF.

The chain couples TRBV7-6 to TRBJ2-5; no definite D call. The CDR3 extends over 13 amino acids. The germline gives CDR1 SGHVS, CDR2 FNYEAQ. Trimming left V 2 bases short and J 1 base short, with 5 bases between. This CDR3 is CASSLQAQETQYF. CDR3 DNA: TGTGCCAGCAGCTTACAGGCCCAAGAGACCCAGTACTTC.

This chain joins TRBV5-8 and TRBJ1-1; the D gene is possibly TRBD1 (6 bases). Germline V gene lookup returns CDR1 SGHTS and CDR2 YDEGEE. Trimming removed 3 bases from V and 0 bases from J, with 9 bases in between. The CDR3 runs 14 residues. The CDR3: CASSSTGMNTEAFF. DNA of the CDR3: TGTGCCAGCAGCTCTACAGGGATGAACACTGAAGCTTTCTTT.

The genes are TRBV20-1 and TRBJ1-1; no reliable D call. Looked up from germline, CDR1 is DFQATT and CDR2 is SNEGSKA (reference sequence). The CDR3 is made up of 11 amino acids. The CDR3 DNA is TGCAGCGGTGAGTTGAACACTGAAGCTTTCTTT. It specifies CSGELNTEAFF.

This sequence joins TRBV13 and TRBJ1-1; no clear D gene. V was pared by 7 bases and J by 0 bases, with 18 bases between. Per the germline V gene, CDR1 is PRHDT and CDR2 is FYEKMQ (reference sequence). The length of the CDR3 is 16 residues. The CDR3 loop is CASTPRRETVNTEAFF. The CDR3 DNA reads TGTGCCAGCACCCCCCGTCGGGAGACGGTGAACACTGAAGCTTTCTTT.

J is TRBJ2-3 and V is TRBV6-1, with TRBD2 matching over 8 bases. The CDR3 has 15 amino acids. J was trimmed by 4 bases and V by 2 bases; bases with no gene match: 5. Looked up from germline, CDR1 is MNHNS and CDR2 is SASEGT. CDR3 sequence: CASSEPGGAADTQYF. The DNA for the CDR3 is TGTGCCAGCAGTGAACCGGGGGGGGCGGCAGATACGCAGTATTTT.

The chain combines TRBV6-4 with TRBJ1-1; 7 positions agree with TRBD1. Losses at the gene ends were 6 bases for V and 0 bases for J; bases not matched to a gene: 16. Germline V gene lookup returns CDR1 MRHNA and CDR2 SNTAGT. This CDR3 contains 18 residues. Here the CDR3 DNA reads TGTGCCAGCAGAATCTCGGGACAGAGCTATTCCTTGAACACTGAAGCTTTCTTT. Its translation: CASRISGQSYSLNTEAFF.

This clone appeared once. Other DNA sequences in this specimen translate into the identical CDR3. The V call is TRBV7-9, the J call TRBJ2-5; tentative D call: TRBD1 (6 bases). The CDR3 is made up of 13 amino acids. V was cut by 5 bases and J by 5 bases, with 12 bases left in between. Looked up from germline, CDR1 is SEHNR and CDR2 is FQNEAQ (reference sequence). The CDR3 is CASSPRGEETQYF. The CDR3 DNA reads TGTGCCAGCAGCCCCAGGGGTGAGGAGACCCAGTACTTC.

The CDR3 spells CASSEGSLPYEQYF. The CDR3 DNA reads as TGTGCCAGCAGTGAGGGCAGCTTGCCCTACGAGCAGTACTTC. The chain has TRBV25-1 and TRBJ2-7; D unclear. This CDR3 spans 14 amino acids. Trimming pared 3 bases from V and 2 bases from J, leaving 11 bases between. Germline loops: CDR1 MGHDK, CDR2 SYGVNS.

The chain carries TRBV27 and TRBJ2-7; TRBD2 might be the D (5 bases). V was pared by 4 bases and J by 4 bases, with 11 bases between. The CDR3 length is 13 residues. Germline V CDR1 and CDR2: MNHEY, SMNVEV (reference sequence). The CDR3 DNA sequence: TGTGCCAGCAGTTCGACTAACAGTTACGAGCAGTACTTC. Protein: CASSSTNSYEQYF.

This clone was observed a single time. The chain joins TRBV7-9 to TRBJ1-1, with D perhaps matching TRBD1 (5 bases). Germline V CDR1 and CDR2: SEHNR, FQNEAQ (reference sequence). V lost 1 base and J lost 10, with 16 bases in between. The CDR3 sequence is 14 residues long. The CDR3 DNA follows: TGTGCCAGCAGCTTAGGGGACTCTTATGGTGGAGCTTTCTTT. This encodes CASSLGDSYGGAFF.

This clone was detected only once. This chain uses TRBV4-2 with TRBJ1-3, with D possibly TRBD1 on 6 matching bases. Trimming stripped 5 bases from V and 1 base from J, with 9 bases between. The CDR3 spans 14 residues. The germline CDR1 and CDR2 sequences are LGHNA and YNFKEQ. The CDR3 coding sequence is TGTGCCAGCAGCTCCGGACAGTCTGGAAACACCATATATTTT. Its protein product is CASSSGQSGNTIYF.